These 19 T cell receptor beta chains share one sample of origin, sequenced in a study of graft-versus-host responses after intestinal transplantation. This table comes from immunoSEQ multiplex PCR, and its TCRdb copy is limited to in-frame clones, with some not included. In the table there are some 39,000 clones, 90% to 95% of which are singletons. Sample: PBMCs, taken less than 750 days after intestinal transplantation. These receptors came from a human patient who received an intestinal transplant, so some T cells may come from the graft donor.

This clone was recorded only once. Here the CDR3 reads CASSPGLPRVEQYF. The DNA of the CDR3 is TGCGCCAGCAGCCCGGGACTCCCAAGGGTAGAGCAGTACTTC. V and J are TRBV4-1 and TRBJ2-7, with D possibly matching TRBD2 (6 bases). V lost 4 bases and J 7 bases, leaving 17 bases between the germline ends. Germline V gives CDR1 MGHRA, CDR2 YSYEKL. This CDR3 has 14 residues.

This clone showed up just once. J is TRBJ2-2 and V is TRBV23-1; unclear D gene. TRBV23-1 is sorted into the ORF group, with uncertain function. The CDR3 consists of 12 residues. Trimming removed 3 bases at V and 8 bases at J, with 7 bases between. The CDR3 DNA reads TGCGCCAGCAGTCAGACGGGTGGGGAGCTGTTTTTT. It translates to CASSQTGGELFF.

The chain couples TRBV7-9 to TRBJ2-1; unclear D gene. Trimming took off 1 base at V and 14 bases at J, with 12 bases between the two ends. The CDR3 contains 12 residues. Germline CDR1 reads SEHNR; CDR2 reads FQNEAQ (reference sequence). CDR3 loop: CASSLVPPWEFF. DNA of the CDR3: TGTGCCAGCAGCTTAGTTCCTCCCTGGGAGTTCTTC.

This chain connects TRBV6-6 to TRBJ2-7, with D unresolved. This CDR3 comprises 15 residues. Germline lookup yields CDR1 MNHNY and CDR2 SVGAGI (reference sequence). V was pared by 0 bases and J by 2 bases, with 11 bases between. The CDR3 DNA reads TGTGCCAGCAGTTACTCAGCCTCTGGGGCCTACGAGCAGTACTTC. This encodes CASSYSASGAYEQYF.

The chain couples TRBV5-4 to TRBJ2-3; a weak D match, TRBD1 (5 bases). CDR3 size: 13 residues. Germline-derived CDR1 and CDR2 are SGHNT and YYREEE (reference sequence). The V gene lost 6 bases and the J gene lost 6 bases, with 14 bases spanning the gap. CDR3 region: CASKDKAGDTQYF. The CDR3 DNA follows: TGTGCCAGCAAGGACAAGGCCGGGGATACGCAGTATTTT.

The chain is built from TRBV4-1 and TRBJ2-4, with D maybe TRBD1 (5 bases). The V end was cut by 4 bases, the J end by 2 bases, with 9 bases between. The CDR3 covers 14 residues. Germline CDR1 reads MGHRA; CDR2 reads YSYEKL. CDR3 sequence (DNA): TGCGCCAGCAGCCTCCAGGGTTCCAAAAACATTCAGTACTTC. Translating gives CASSLQGSKNIQYF.

The chain recombines TRBV30 with TRBJ2-7, with TRBD1 matching 10 bases. With 2 bases clipped from V and 1 base from J, the junction kept 5 bases outside the gene matches. The CDR3 extends over 15 amino acids. CDR1 is GTSNPN, CDR2 SVGIG, per germline (reference sequence). The CDR3: CAWSWDRGRSYEQYF. For the CDR3, the DNA is TGTGCCTGGAGTTGGGACAGGGGACGGTCCTACGAGCAGTACTTC. The whole variable domain, remainder taken from reference TRBV30 and TRBJ2-7, is SQTIHQWPATLVQPVGSPLSLECTVEGTSNPNLYWYRQAAGRGLQLLFYSVGIGQISSEVPQNLSASRPQDRQFILSSKKLLLSDSGFYLCAWSWDRGRSYEQYFGPGTRLTVT.

The J gene is TRBJ2-7, the V gene TRBV6-5; TRBD2 agrees at 9 bases. Germline V CDR1 and CDR2: MNHEY, SVGAGI. Germline trimming cut 6 bases from V and 0 bases from J; bases unmatched to any gene: 3. This CDR3 region has 14 residues. The CDR3, as DNA: TGTGCCAGCAGCCTAGCGGGGCCCTCCTACGAGCAGTACTTC. Translation gives CASSLAGPSYEQYF.

This chain uses TRBV7-6 with TRBJ2-3; 8 bases are shared with TRBD2. The CDR3 is 12 amino acids. With 5 bases clipped from V and 6 bases from J, the junction kept 1 base outside the gene matches. Germline V gives CDR1 SGHVS, CDR2 FNYEAQ. The CDR3 sequence is CASSPGGDTQYF. In DNA form, the CDR3 reads TGTGCCAGCAGCCCGGGGGGGGATACGCAGTATTTT.

This chain joins TRBV7-9 and TRBJ2-7; 7 bases fit TRBD1. CDR1 is SEHNR and CDR2 is FQNEAQ in the germline V gene (reference sequence). The CDR3 covers 15 residues. V lost 5 bases, J lost 4 bases, and 11 bases stayed unmatched. Here the CDR3 DNA reads TGTGCCAGCAGCCCCTCGCAGGGGGAACGGTACGAGCAGTACTTC. This sequence encodes CASSPSQGERYEQYF.

The J gene is TRBJ1-2, the V gene TRBV28; no definite D call. Germline V gene sequence: CDR1 MDHEN, CDR2 SYDVKM. V lost 3 bases and J 6 bases, leaving 17 bases between the germline ends. The CDR3 extends over 15 amino acids. The CDR3 protein is CASSFIDGQLDGYTF. Here the CDR3 DNA reads TGTGCCAGCAGTTTTATAGATGGGCAGTTGGATGGCTACACCTTC.

The V call is TRBV11-2, the J call TRBJ2-1; D remains ambiguous. The CDR3 consists of 12 residues. CDR1 and CDR2 (germline): SGHAT, FQNNGV. V was trimmed by 3 bases and J by 12 bases, leaving 12 bases between them. The CDR3 sequence: CASSLGRFGQFF. The CDR3 nucleotides read TGTGCCAGCAGCTTGGGCAGGTTCGGGCAGTTCTTC.

The chain combines TRBV5-6 with TRBJ2-5; 8 bases fit TRBD1. After removal of 4 bases from V and 1 base from J, the junction contained 3 bases not matched to a gene. Looked up from germline, CDR1 is SGHDT and CDR2 is YYEEEE. The CDR3 length is 14 residues. CDR3: CASSLGTGQETQYF. In DNA form, the CDR3 reads TGTGCCAGCAGCCTGGGGACAGGCCAAGAGACCCAGTACTTC.

The chain couples TRBV28 to TRBJ2-3; D gene ambiguous. The germline gives CDR1 MDHEN, CDR2 SYDVKM. The CDR3 runs to 12 residues. V was cut by 6 bases and J by 2 bases, with 6 bases left in between. The CDR3 here is CASRGNTDTQYF. CDR3 coding DNA: TGTGCCAGCAGGGGCAACACAGATACGCAGTATTTT. The entire variable domain, with the rest obtained from reference TRBV28 and TRBJ2-3, is as follows: DVKVTQSSRYLVKRTGEKVFLECVQDMDHENMFWYRQDPGLGLRLIYFSYDVKMKEKGDIPEGYSVSREKKERFSLILESASTNQTSMYLCASRGNTDTQYFGPGTRLTVL.

V and J are TRBV9 and TRBJ2-5, with TRBD2 as a possible D gene (7 bases). The CDR3 extends over 14 amino acids. Germline V gene lookup returns CDR1 SGDLS and CDR2 YYNGEE. V lost 4 bases, J lost 4 bases, and 14 bases lay in between. CDR3 DNA sequence: TGTGCCAGCAGCTACGGAGGGGGGGGAGAGACCCAGTACTTC. Its protein is CASSYGGGGETQYF.

This chain joins TRBV12-5 and TRBJ2-1; 16 nucleotides line up with TRBD2. Germline V CDR1 and CDR2: LGHNT, FRNRAP. V lost 5 bases to trimming and J lost 7 bases; unmatched junction nucleotides: 11. The CDR3 sequence is 18 residues long. CDR3 amino acids: CASGADGTSGRAGNEQFF. The CDR3 DNA is TGTGCTAGTGGTGCCGACGGGACTAGCGGGAGGGCAGGGAATGAGCAGTTCTTC.

V gene TRBV5-1 combines with J gene TRBJ2-5; D might be TRBD1 or TRBD2, each matching 6 bases. The V gene's germline CDR1 is SGHRS and CDR2 YFSETQ. This CDR3 spans 16 amino acids. Trimming removed 0 bases at V and 5 bases at J, with 17 bases between. Here the CDR3 DNA reads TGCGCCAGCAGCTTGGTGTATGGGGGCGGGACGGAGACCCAGTACTTC. Its translation: CASSLVYGGGTETQYF.

The V and J genes are TRBV5-4 and TRBJ1-2; D is uncertain. This CDR3 is built from 13 residues. V gave up 4 bases and J gave up 7 bases, with 14 bases separating them. The germline gives CDR1 SGHNT, CDR2 YYREEE (reference sequence). CDR3: CASSPNPTGGYTF. The CDR3 nucleotides are TGTGCCAGCAGCCCCAACCCGACGGGTGGCTACACCTTC.

CDR3 nucleotide sequence: TGTGCCAGCTACGCGCTTAGCTCCTACGAGCAGTACTTC. Its translation: CASYALSSYEQYF. This chain links TRBV6-5 with TRBJ2-7; D unresolved. CDR3 length: 13 residues. CDR1 is MNHEY, CDR2 SVGAGI, per germline. Trimming took off 8 bases at V and 0 bases at J, with 11 bases between the two ends.